Listed below are T cell receptor beta chains from one sample, sequenced in a study of T cells in Graves' hyperthyroidism and ophthalmopathy. Each CDR3 protein gets one entry after TCRdb re-called the multiplex PCR reads with MiXCR. The repertoire holds around 540,000 distinct CDR3 sequences, with about 45% as singletons. The sequencing sample was made of peripheral blood or thyroid tissue (not recorded which). The receptors originated from a woman under 30 with Graves' hyperthyroidism. CDR3s include the opening cysteine and the closing phenylalanine or tryptophan. Fields, in order: J gene, D gene, clone size, V gene, CDR3 protein, CDR3 DNA. D genes are given only for firm matches. The size field is filled for only some rows; it gives once, few, many or a size class.

TRBJ2-7 | NA | NA | TRBV2 | CASSSLGGFYEQYF | TGTGCCAGCAGCTCCTTAGGGGGTTTCTACGAGCAGTACTTC
TRBJ2-7 | NA | NA | TRBV20-1 | CSATSMERIAYEQYF | TGCAGTGCTACCTCGATGGAGCGAATCGCCTACGAGCAGTACTTC
TRBJ1-2 | TRBD1 | few | TRBV20-1 | CSARELQGAAYGYTF | TGCAGTGCTAGAGAATTACAGGGGGCTGCCTATGGCTACACCTTC
TRBJ2-6 | NA | NA | TRBV5-8 | CASSLDWTGANVLTF | TGTGCCAGCAGCTTGGACTGGACAGGGGCCAACGTCCTGACTTTC
TRBJ1-1 | NA | NA | TRBV20-1 | CSARATGTNTEAFF | TGCAGTGCTAGAGCAACAGGGACGAACACTGAAGCTTTCTTT
TRBJ2-7 | NA | NA | TRBV7-6 | CASRTRGSEQYF | TGTGCCAGCAGAACCAGAGGATCCGAGCAGTACTTC
TRBJ1-1 | NA | NA | TRBV6-2/TRBV6-3 | CASSYPPTRGSNEAFF | TGTGCCAGCAGTTACCCACCAACCCGAGGGAGTAATGAAGCTTTCTTT
TRBJ1-1 | NA | NA | TRBV29-1 | CSARDPFPEAFF | TGCAGTGCTAGAGACCCCTTCCCTGAAGCTTTCTTT
TRBJ2-2 | TRBD1 | few | TRBV10-1 | CASSESGQPWGELFF | TGCGCCAGCAGTGAGTCGGGACAGCCTTGGGGGGAGCTGTTTTTT
TRBJ2-3 | NA | NA | TRBV29-1 | CSVAPMGTQYF | TGCAGCGTTGCCCCCATGGGGACGCAGTATTTT
TRBJ2-7 | NA | few | TRBV5-1 | CASSSHGTSLYEQYF | TGCGCCAGCAGCTCTCACGGGACAAGTCTCTACGAGCAGTACTTC
TRBJ2-2 | TRBD2 | few | TRBV5-1 | CASSLEVAGAGELFF | TGCGCCAGCAGCTTGGAGGTAGCGGGAGCCGGGGAGCTGTTTTTT
TRBJ2-7 | NA | NA | TRBV12-3/TRBV12-4 | CASSFRHLFYEQYF | TGTGCCAGCAGTTTCCGGCACCTCTTTTACGAGCAGTACTTC
TRBJ2-5 | NA | NA | TRBV2 | CASSRDITETQYF | TGTGCCAGCAGTCGGGACATTACGGAGACCCAGTACTTC
TRBJ1-2 | NA | few | TRBV7-9 | CASSSQENYGYTF | TGTGCCAGCAGCTCGCAGGAAAACTATGGCTACACCTTC
TRBJ1-2 | NA | many | TRBV10-1 | CASSEEQVPPSGYTF | TGCGCCAGCAGTGAGGAACAGGTTCCCCCGAGTGGCTACACCTTC
TRBJ2-5 | TRBD1 | many | TRBV7-9 | CASSLDRGYGTQYF | TGTGCCAGCAGCTTAGACAGGGGTTATGGGACCCAGTACTTC
TRBJ1-4 | NA | NA | TRBV9 | CASTKNPANEKLFF | TGTGCCAGCACCAAAAACCCGGCTAATGAAAAACTGTTTTTT
TRBJ2-6 | NA | NA | TRBV19 | CASSAANVLTF | TGTGCCAGTAGTGCGGCCAACGTCCTGACTTTC
TRBJ2-5 | TRBD1 | NA | TRBV7-2 | CASSPLGQGEAQYF | TGTGCCAGCAGCCCTCTGGGACAGGGTGAGGCCCAGTACTTC
TRBJ2-7 | NA | many | TRBV7-2 | CASSLYLYEQYF | TGTGCCAGCAGCTTATACCTCTACGAGCAGTACTTC
TRBJ2-7 | NA | NA | TRBV11-2 | CASRAGTPEVYEQYF | TGTGCCAGCAGGGCAGGGACCCCTGAGGTCTACGAGCAGTACTTC
TRBJ1-1 | NA | NA | TRBV20-1 | CSAPHAGTREAFF | TGCAGTGCTCCACACGCCGGGACAAGAGAAGCTTTCTTT
TRBJ2-7 | TRBD1 | NA | TRBV10-3 | CAISVPGQGREQYF | TGTGCCATCAGTGTTCCGGGACAGGGGAGGGAGCAGTACTTC
TRBJ1-4 | NA | many | TRBV29-1 | CSAGGRGNEKLFF | TGCAGCGCCGGCGGGCGTGGAAATGAAAAACTGTTTTTT
TRBJ1-1 | NA | NA | TRBV25-1 | CASSISRGGASTEAFF | TGTGCCAGTAGTATTAGCCGGGGGGGCGCTTCCACTGAAGCTTTCTTT
TRBJ2-3 | NA | NA | TRBV29-1 | CSVAKDGSTDTQYF | TGCAGCGTCGCTAAGGACGGGAGCACAGATACGCAGTATTTT
TRBJ1-5 | NA | NA | TRBV24-1 | CATSVNRMDRNQPQHF | TGTGCCACCAGTGTTAACAGGATGGATCGCAATCAGCCCCAGCATTTT
TRBJ1-5 | NA | NA | TRBV24-1 | CASIPDRHF | TGTGCCAGCATTCCTGACAGGCATTTT
TRBJ1-1 | NA | NA | TRBV15 | CATQNPMNTEAFF | TGTGCCACCCAGAACCCCATGAACACTGAAGCTTTCTTT
TRBJ2-3 | NA | NA | TRBV7-9 | CASSLARGDTQYF | TGTGCCAGCAGCTTAGCGAGAGGGGATACGCAGTATTTT
TRBJ1-6 | NA | NA | TRBV15 | CATSKRSGDYNSPLHF | TGTGCCACCAGCAAGCGATCAGGGGACTATAATTCACCCCTCCACTTT
TRBJ2-2 | TRBD2 | NA | TRBV7-6 | CASSLTSGRNTGELFF | TGTGCCAGCAGCTTGACTAGCGGGAGGAACACCGGGGAGCTGTTTTTT
TRBJ1-2 | NA | few | TRBV7-3 | CATAPGGSNYGYTF | TGTGCCACTGCGCCCGGGGGTTCCAACTATGGCTACACCTTC
TRBJ2-1 | TRBD1 | once | TRBV2 | CASKNRGNEQFF | TGTGCCAGCAAAAACAGGGGGAATGAGCAGTTCTTC
TRBJ1-1 | TRBD1 | NA | TRBV6-5 | CASSYNGDRGRTEAFF | TGTGCCAGCAGTTACAACGGAGACAGGGGTAGAACTGAAGCTTTCTTT
TRBJ1-1 | NA | NA | TRBV10-3 | CASGRLNTEAFF | TGTGCCAGCGGACGGTTGAACACTGAAGCTTTCTTT
TRBJ2-7 | TRBD1 | NA | TRBV7-2 | CASSNSGTGAYEQYF | TGTGCCAGCAGTAACTCCGGGACAGGGGCCTACGAGCAGTACTTC
TRBJ1-4 | TRBD1 | NA | TRBV12-5 | CASGRGTGPFEKLFF | TGTGCTAGTGGTAGGGGGACAGGGCCTTTTGAAAAACTGTTTTTT
TRBJ1-6 | NA | NA | TRBV7-3 | CASSLRPPQANSPLHF | TGTGCCAGCTCACTTCGACCCCCACAGGCCAATTCACCCCTCCACTTT
TRBJ1-4 | NA | NA | TRBV2 | CASSEAGRTSATNEKLFF | TGTGCCAGCAGTGAAGCAGGCAGAACAAGTGCAACTAATGAAAAACTGTTTTTT
TRBJ1-1 | NA | NA | TRBV6-1 | CASSEGGGVRTEAFF | TGTGCCAGCAGTGAAGGGGGGGGGGTGAGGACTGAAGCTTTCTTT
TRBJ2-7 | NA | NA | TRBV5-1 | CASHPTRNEQYF | TGCGCCAGCCACCCAACTCGTAACGAGCAGTACTTC
TRBJ2-6 | NA | NA | TRBV9 | CASSRGLSPGANVLTF | TGTGCCAGCAGCCGGGGGCTGAGTCCTGGGGCCAACGTCCTGACTTTC
TRBJ1-1 | TRBD1 | few | TRBV5-6 | CASSRQGRAFF | TGTGCCAGCAGTCGACAGGGTAGAGCTTTCTTT
TRBJ2-7 | TRBD2 | few | TRBV6-5 | CASSYSNLAGVLDF | TGTGCCAGCAGTTACTCGAACTTAGCGGGCGTCCTGGACTTC
TRBJ2-7 | NA | few | TRBV11-2 | CASSAPGAYEQYF | TGTGCCAGCAGCGCGCCTGGCGCCTACGAGCAGTACTTC
TRBJ1-5 | TRBD1 | many | TRBV2 | CASSEGQGNQPQHF | TGTGCCAGCAGTGAAGGACAGGGAAATCAGCCCCAGCATTTT
TRBJ1-5 | NA | many | TRBV7-9 | CASSSSEQPQHF | TGTGCCAGCAGTTCCTCTGAGCAGCCCCAGCATTTT
TRBJ2-7 | TRBD2 | many | TRBV19 | CASGLAGSYEQYF | TGTGCCAGCGGACTAGCGGGAAGCTACGAGCAGTACTTC
TRBJ2-7 | NA | NA | TRBV5-1 | CASSLSSSRTYEQYF | TGCGCCAGCAGCTTGTCTAGCAGTAGAACCTACGAGCAGTACTTC
TRBJ1-1 | NA | NA | TRBV2 | CASSEWWGPRGGTEAFF | TGTGCCAGCAGTGAATGGTGGGGCCCCAGGGGAGGAACTGAAGCTTTCTTT
TRBJ2-7 | TRBD2 | NA | TRBV7-9 | CASRTLSGQGDEQYF | TGTGCCAGCCGGACCCTTAGCGGGCAAGGGGATGAGCAGTACTTC